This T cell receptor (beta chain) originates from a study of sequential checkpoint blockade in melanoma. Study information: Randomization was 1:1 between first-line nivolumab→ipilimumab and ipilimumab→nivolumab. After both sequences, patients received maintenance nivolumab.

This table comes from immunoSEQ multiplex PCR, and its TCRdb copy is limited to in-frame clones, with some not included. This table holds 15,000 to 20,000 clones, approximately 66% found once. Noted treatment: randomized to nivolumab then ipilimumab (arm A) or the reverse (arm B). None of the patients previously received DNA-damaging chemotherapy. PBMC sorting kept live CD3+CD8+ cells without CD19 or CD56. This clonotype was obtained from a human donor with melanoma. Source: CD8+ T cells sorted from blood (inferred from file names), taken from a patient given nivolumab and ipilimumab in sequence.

This chain's CDR3 is CAWSVLFGRAPDTQYF. The CDR3 DNA follows: TGTGCCTGGAGTGTTCTTTTCGGGAGGGCCCCAGATACGCAGTATTTT. The chain has TRBV30 and TRBJ2-3, with 8 bases identical to TRBD2. J was trimmed by 4 bases and V by 0 bases; bases with no gene match: 9. Per germline, CDR1 GTSNPN and CDR2 SVGIG (reference sequence). The CDR3 consists of 16 residues.